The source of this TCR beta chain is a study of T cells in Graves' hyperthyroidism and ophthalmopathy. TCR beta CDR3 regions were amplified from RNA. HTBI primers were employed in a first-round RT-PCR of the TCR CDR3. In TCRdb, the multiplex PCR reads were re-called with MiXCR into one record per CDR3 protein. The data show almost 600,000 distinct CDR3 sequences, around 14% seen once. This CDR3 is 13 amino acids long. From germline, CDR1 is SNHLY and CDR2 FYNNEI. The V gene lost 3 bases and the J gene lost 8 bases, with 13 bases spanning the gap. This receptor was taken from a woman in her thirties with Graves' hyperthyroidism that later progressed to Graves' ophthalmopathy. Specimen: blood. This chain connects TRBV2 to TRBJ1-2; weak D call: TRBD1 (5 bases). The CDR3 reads CASSDRVRGGYTF. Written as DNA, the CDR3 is TGTGCCAGCAGTGACAGGGTGAGAGGAGGCTACACCTTC.